The 19 T cell receptor beta chains below come from one sample, sequenced in a study of beta chain features in type 1 diabetes. TCRB transcripts that were expressed got sequenced, as all of the isolated RNA had been reverse transcribed. TCRdb's copy holds only in-frame clones and misses some; the assay was immunoSEQ multiplex PCR. The sample lists about 620,000 clones; 15% to 19% were seen once. Source material: naive CD4+ T cells from blood. The receptors were gathered from a man aged 18 to 30 in good health.

The chain employs TRBV15 and TRBJ1-2, with D possibly TRBD1 on 5 matching bases. This CDR3 is 14 amino acids long. The V gene lost 1 base and the J gene lost 4 bases, with 10 bases spanning the gap. Germline CDR1 is LNHNV and CDR2 is YYDKDF (reference sequence). DNA for the CDR3: TGTGCCACCAGCAGAGCGCAGGGCACCTATGGCTACACCTTC. Protein product: CATSRAQGTYGYTF. Full variable domain (rest looked up from reference TRBV15 and TRBJ1-2): DAMVIQNPRYQVTQFGKPVTLSCSQTLNHNVMYWYQQKSSQAPKLLFHYYDKDFNNEADTPDNFQSRRPNTSFCFLDIRSPGLGDTAMYLCATSRAQGTYGYTFGSGTRLTVV.

The V and J genes are TRBV4-3 and TRBJ1-2; D is ambiguous. The CDR3 runs 12 residues. V shed 7 bases and J shed 7 bases, with 13 bases lying between them. Germline V CDR1 and CDR2: LGHNA, YSLEER. The CDR3 nucleotides read TGCGCCAGCACGGATTGGGGAGGTGGCTACACCTTC. This encodes CASTDWGGGYTF.

Points on this clone: A single base separates this from a much larger clone, so it may be a read error. DNA of the CDR3: TGTGCCAGCAGCGCCTCCTACGAGCAGTACTTC. Protein: CASSASYEQYF. The rearrangement links TRBV5-5 to TRBJ2-7; D gene ambiguous. The CDR3 is made up of 11 amino acids. CDR1 is SGHKS, CDR2 YYEKEE, per germline (reference sequence). Trimming shortened V by 4 bases and J by 0 bases, and 2 bases separated the two germline ends.

The genes are TRBV19 and TRBJ2-3, with 10 bases identical to TRBD2. Germline lookup yields CDR1 LNHDA and CDR2 SQIVND (reference sequence). After removal of 3 bases from V and 5 bases from J, the junction contained 5 bases not matched to a gene. The CDR3 runs 15 residues. CDR3 coding DNA: TGTGCCAGTAGTATCCCGGCTAGCGGGAGAGATACGCAGTATTTT. Its protein product is CASSIPASGRDTQYF.

In this sample, this clone turned up a few times. The sample carries other DNA sequences with the same CDR3. The chain couples TRBV5-1 to TRBJ1-5; D is perhaps TRBD1 (5 bases). Germline V lookup: CDR1 SGHRS, CDR2 YFSETQ. V lost 1 base and J 2 bases, leaving 10 bases between the germline ends. The CDR3 is 15 amino acids. CDR3 nucleotide sequence: TGCGCCAGCAGCTTGACAGGCGTCGGCAATCAGCCCCAGCATTTT. Its protein is CASSLTGVGNQPQHF.

This chain joins TRBV9 and TRBJ2-1; no firm D call. The CDR3 covers 12 residues. Germline lookup yields CDR1 SGDLS and CDR2 YYNGEE. V was shortened by 0 bases and J by 7 bases, with 5 bases between the two germline ends. In DNA form, the CDR3 reads TGTGCCAGCAGCGTAGACCCTAATGAGCAGTTCTTC. Protein sequence: CASSVDPNEQFF.

V and J are TRBV28 and TRBJ2-7; D is undetermined. The CDR3 extends over 14 amino acids. Germline assignment: CDR1 MDHEN and CDR2 SYDVKM. V was shortened by 6 bases and J by 2 bases, with 14 bases between the two germline ends. The DNA of the CDR3 is TGTGCCAGCAGCCGCCCGGGCAAAGCCTACGAGCAGTACTTC. Its protein is CASSRPGKAYEQYF.

This clone has only a few counts. The chain recombines TRBV15 with TRBJ1-6, with D possibly matching TRBD1 (6 bases). The CDR3 is made up of 15 amino acids. The V gene lost 0 bases and the J gene lost 5 bases, with 8 bases spanning the gap. Germline V gene data show CDR1 as LNHNV and CDR2 as YYDKDF (reference sequence). The CDR3 sequence is CATSRDTGNNSPLHF. CDR3 bases: TGTGCCACCAGCAGAGACACAGGGAATAATTCACCCCTCCACTTT. The entire variable domain, with the rest obtained from reference TRBV15 and TRBJ1-6, is as follows: DAMVIQNPRYQVTQFGKPVTLSCSQTLNHNVMYWYQQKSSQAPKLLFHYYDKDFNNEADTPDNFQSRRPNTSFCFLDIRSPGLGDTAMYLCATSRDTGNNSPLHFGNGTRLTVT.

A few counts support this clone. The chain links TRBV4-3 to TRBJ2-3, with 9 bases matching TRBD1. The CDR3 is 16 residues long. Germline-derived CDR1 and CDR2 are LGHNA and YSLEER. J lost 2 bases, V lost 4 bases, and 7 bases had no gene match. CDR3 protein: CASSPGTGISTDTQYF. The CDR3 DNA is TGCGCCAGCAGCCCAGGGACAGGGATTTCCACAGATACGCAGTATTTT.

The genes are TRBV5-1 and TRBJ2-5; no clear D. CDR3 length: 13 amino acids. Per germline, CDR1 SGHRS and CDR2 YFSETQ. V was pared by 0 bases and J by 5 bases, with 8 bases between. CDR3: CASSLAMVETQYF. The CDR3 DNA reads as TGCGCCAGCAGCTTGGCAATGGTGGAGACCCAGTACTTC.

The chain links TRBV5-1 to TRBJ2-1; possibly TRBD2 for D (5 bases). Per the germline V gene, CDR1 is SGHRS and CDR2 is YFSETQ. There are 15 residues in the CDR3. Trimming left V 1 base short and J 0 bases short, with 8 bases between. The CDR3 loop is CASSLLGSSYNEQFF. The CDR3 region has the DNA TGCGCCAGCAGCTTGTTGGGGAGCTCCTACAATGAGCAGTTCTTC.

The genes are TRBV19 and TRBJ1-2; 10 nucleotides align to TRBD1. Germline V gene data show CDR1 as LNHDA and CDR2 as SQIVND (reference sequence). CDR3 length: 12 residues. V trimming: 7 bases; J trimming: 7 bases; junction bases outside the gene matches: 3. CDR3 residues: CASTRTGGGYTF. The CDR3 coding sequence is TGTGCCAGTACCAGGACAGGGGGTGGCTACACCTTC.

This clone occurred a few times. The V gene is TRBV28, the J gene TRBJ2-6; tentative D call: TRBD1 (6 bases). This CDR3 is 18 amino acids long. Germline-derived CDR1 and CDR2 are MDHEN and SYDVKM. V was trimmed by 5 bases and J by 0 bases, leaving 17 bases between them. The DNA for the CDR3 is TGTGCCAGCAGTGGTTACAGGGCACTAAGCTCTGGGGCCAACGTCCTGACTTTC. Encoded protein: CASSGYRALSSGANVLTF.

The J gene is TRBJ2-5, the V gene TRBV7-2; D remains ambiguous. V lost 6 bases, J lost 6 bases, and 17 bases lay in between. CDR3 length: 14 residues. Germline V gene sequence: CDR1 SGHTA, CDR2 FQGNSA. CDR3 coding DNA: TGTGCCAGCAGTTCCACTGCCTTGGGCAAGACCCAGTACTTC. The encoded protein is CASSSTALGKTQYF.

This clone was detected a few times. The V gene is TRBV28, the J gene TRBJ2-7; D is undetermined. Germline V CDR1 and CDR2: MDHEN, SYDVKM. V lost 10 bases, J lost 2 bases, and 15 bases lay in between. The CDR3 is 13 amino acids. CDR3 loop: CATVRTDTYEQYF. The CDR3, as DNA: TGTGCCACGGTAAGGACGGATACCTACGAGCAGTACTTC. The full variable domain, its missing parts supplied by reference TRBV28 and TRBJ2-7, is DVKVTQSSRYLVKRTGEKVFLECVQDMDHENMFWYRQDPGLGLRLIYFSYDVKMKEKGDIPEGYSVSREKKERFSLILESASTNQTSMYLCATVRTDTYEQYFGPGTRLTVT.

V and J are TRBV7-2 and TRBJ1-2, with a tentative D call TRBD1 (6 bases). Trimming took off 6 bases at V and 5 bases at J, with 10 bases between the two ends. Looked up from germline, CDR1 is SGHTA and CDR2 is FQGNSA. The CDR3 runs to 12 residues. CDR3 in DNA: TGTGCCAGCAGGTATCAGGGGTATGGCTACACCTTC. Translating gives CASRYQGYGYTF.

This clone occurred a few times. The chain is built from TRBV9 and TRBJ2-7, with 10 bases matching TRBD1. The V segment lost 2 bases and the J segment 2 bases; nucleotides outside the gene matches: 13. The CDR3 is 18 residues long. In germline, CDR1 is SGDLS, CDR2 YYNGEE. The CDR3 is CASSVSAGQGILTYEQYF. The CDR3 DNA is TGTGCCAGCAGCGTTTCTGCGGGACAGGGGATTCTAACCTACGAGCAGTACTTC.

This clone turned up a few times. The CDR3 is CASSERDGRNQPQHF. DNA of the CDR3: TGTGCCAGCTCAGAGAGGGACGGCCGCAATCAGCCCCAGCATTTT. The chain employs TRBV18 and TRBJ1-5; D is possibly TRBD1 (5 bases). Trimming cost V 5 bases and J 2 bases, with 13 bases left between them. Germline V lookup: CDR1 KGHSH, CDR2 LQKENI. This CDR3 spans 15 amino acids.

This clone was recorded a few times. As DNA, the CDR3 is TGTGCCAGCAGCCCCAGCGGGGGCAGTAGGACCCAGTACTTC. Translation gives CASSPSGGSRTQYF. The chain couples TRBV28 to TRBJ2-5; TRBD2 matches at 8 bases. Germline assignment: CDR1 MDHEN and CDR2 SYDVKM. The V and J ends lost 6 bases and 7 bases, in that order; junction bases with no gene match: 10. The CDR3 runs 14 residues.